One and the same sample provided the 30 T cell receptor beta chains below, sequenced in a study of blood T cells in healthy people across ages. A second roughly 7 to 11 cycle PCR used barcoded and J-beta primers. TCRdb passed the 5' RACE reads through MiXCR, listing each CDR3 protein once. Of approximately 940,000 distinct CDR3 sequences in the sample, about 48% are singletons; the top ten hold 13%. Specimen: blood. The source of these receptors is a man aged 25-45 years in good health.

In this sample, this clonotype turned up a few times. CDR3: CASSAGSALQETQYF. The CDR3 nucleotides are TGTGCCAGCAGCGCCGGTAGCGCCCTCCAAGAGACCCAGTACTTC. The chain links TRBV12-3 or TRBV12-4 to TRBJ2-5; a weak D match, TRBD2 (5 bases). The CDR3 is made up of 15 amino acids. Deletions cut 6 bases from V and 1 base from J, with 15 bases between.

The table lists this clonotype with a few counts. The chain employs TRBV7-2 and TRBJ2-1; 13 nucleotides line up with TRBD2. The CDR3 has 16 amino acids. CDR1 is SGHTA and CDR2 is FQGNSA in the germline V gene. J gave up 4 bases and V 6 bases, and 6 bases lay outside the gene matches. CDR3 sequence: CASRRTSGGGYNEQFF. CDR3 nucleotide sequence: TGTGCCAGCAGACGCACTAGCGGGGGGGGATACAATGAGCAGTTCTTC. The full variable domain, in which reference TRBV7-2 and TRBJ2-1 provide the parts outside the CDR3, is GAGVSQSPSNKVTEKGKDVELRCDPISGHTALYWYRQSLGQGLEFLIYFQGNSAPDKSGLPSDRFSAERTGGSVSTLTIQRTQQEDSAVYLCASRRTSGGGYNEQFFGPGTRLTVL.

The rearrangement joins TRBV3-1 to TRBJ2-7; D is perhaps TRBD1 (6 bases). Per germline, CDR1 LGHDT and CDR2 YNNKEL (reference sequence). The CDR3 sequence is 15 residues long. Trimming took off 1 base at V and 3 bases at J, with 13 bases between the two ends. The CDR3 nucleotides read TGTGCCAGCAGCCAAGGCGAGACAGGCTTCTACGAGCAGTACTTC. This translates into CASSQGETGFYEQYF.

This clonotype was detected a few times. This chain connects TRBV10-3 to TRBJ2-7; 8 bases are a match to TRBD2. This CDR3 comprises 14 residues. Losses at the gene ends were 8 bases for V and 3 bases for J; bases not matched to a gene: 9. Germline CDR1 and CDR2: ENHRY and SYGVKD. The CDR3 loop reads CAIGNSGALYEQYF. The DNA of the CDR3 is TGTGCCATCGGTAATAGCGGGGCCCTCTACGAGCAGTACTTC.

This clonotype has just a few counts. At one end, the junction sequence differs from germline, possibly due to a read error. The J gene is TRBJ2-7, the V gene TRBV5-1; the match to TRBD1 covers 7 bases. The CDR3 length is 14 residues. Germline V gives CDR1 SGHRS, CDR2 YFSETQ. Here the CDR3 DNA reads TGCGCCAGCAGCCCGGGACAGATCTCCTGCGAGCAGTACTTC. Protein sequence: CASSPGQISCEQYF.

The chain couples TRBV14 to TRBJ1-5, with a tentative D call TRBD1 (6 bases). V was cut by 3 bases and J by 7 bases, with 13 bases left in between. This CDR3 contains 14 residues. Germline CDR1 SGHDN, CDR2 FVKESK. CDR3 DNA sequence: TGTGCCAGCAGCCATCCTCCGGACAGACAGCCCCAGCATTTT. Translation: CASSHPPDRQPQHF.

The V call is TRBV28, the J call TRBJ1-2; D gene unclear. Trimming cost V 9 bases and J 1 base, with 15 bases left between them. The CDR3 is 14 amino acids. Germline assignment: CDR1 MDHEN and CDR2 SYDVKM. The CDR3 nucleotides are TGTGCCAGTTTGGACCCTTCCAATAACTATGGCTACACCTTC. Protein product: CASLDPSNNYGYTF.

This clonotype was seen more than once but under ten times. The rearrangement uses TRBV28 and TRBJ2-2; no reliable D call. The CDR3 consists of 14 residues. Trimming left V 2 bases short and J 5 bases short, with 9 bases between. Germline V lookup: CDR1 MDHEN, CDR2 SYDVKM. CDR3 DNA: TGTGCCAGCAGTTTACCACCCCGGACCGGGGAGCTGTTTTTT. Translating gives CASSLPPRTGELFF. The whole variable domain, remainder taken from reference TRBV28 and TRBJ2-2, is DVKVTQSSRYLVKRTGEKVFLECVQDMDHENMFWYRQDPGLGLRLIYFSYDVKMKEKGDIPEGYSVSREKKERFSLILESASTNQTSMYLCASSLPPRTGELFFGEGSRLTVL.

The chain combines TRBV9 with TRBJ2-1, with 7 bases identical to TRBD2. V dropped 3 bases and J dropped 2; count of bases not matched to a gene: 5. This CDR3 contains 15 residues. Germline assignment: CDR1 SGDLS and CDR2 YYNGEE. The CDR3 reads CASSAPGTTYNEQFF. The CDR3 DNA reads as TGTGCCAGCAGCGCACCGGGGACTACCTACAATGAGCAGTTCTTC.

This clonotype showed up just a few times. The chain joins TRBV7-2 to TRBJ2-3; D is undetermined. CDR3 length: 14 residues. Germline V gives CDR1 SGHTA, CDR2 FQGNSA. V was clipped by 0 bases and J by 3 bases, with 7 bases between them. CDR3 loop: CASSLASRTDTQYF. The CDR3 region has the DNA TGTGCCAGCAGCTTAGCGAGTCGGACAGATACGCAGTATTTT.

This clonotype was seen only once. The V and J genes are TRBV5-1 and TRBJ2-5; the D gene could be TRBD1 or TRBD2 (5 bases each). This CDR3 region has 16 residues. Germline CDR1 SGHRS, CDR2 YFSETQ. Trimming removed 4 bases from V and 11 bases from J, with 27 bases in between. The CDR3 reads CASSIGGVGTYNEQYF. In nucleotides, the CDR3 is TGCGCCAGCAGCATTGGGGGTGTTGGGACCTACAATGAGCAGTACTTC.

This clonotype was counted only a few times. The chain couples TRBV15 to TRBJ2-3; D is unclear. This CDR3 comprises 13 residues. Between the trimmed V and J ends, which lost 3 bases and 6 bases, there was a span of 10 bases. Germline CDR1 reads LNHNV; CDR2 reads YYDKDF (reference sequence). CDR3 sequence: CATSRSLGDTQYF. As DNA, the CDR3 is TGTGCCACCAGCAGGTCCTTGGGGGATACGCAGTATTTT.

CDR3 bases: TGTGCCAGCAGCTTAGCAGGGGGCGCGTCTGGCTACACCTTC. Amino acid sequence: CASSLAGGASGYTF. The chain couples TRBV7-9 to TRBJ1-2; 7 nucleotides line up with TRBD1. The germline CDR1 and CDR2 sequences are SEHNR and FQNEAQ (reference sequence). V shed 0 bases, J shed 7 bases, and the junction held 5 bases outside the gene matches. This CDR3 spans 14 amino acids.

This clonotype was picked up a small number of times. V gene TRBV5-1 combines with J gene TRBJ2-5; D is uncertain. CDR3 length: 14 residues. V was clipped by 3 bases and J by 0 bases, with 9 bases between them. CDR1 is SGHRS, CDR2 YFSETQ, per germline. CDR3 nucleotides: TGCGCCAGCAGCTCGCGACCCGACCAAGAGACCCAGTACTTC. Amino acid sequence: CASSSRPDQETQYF.

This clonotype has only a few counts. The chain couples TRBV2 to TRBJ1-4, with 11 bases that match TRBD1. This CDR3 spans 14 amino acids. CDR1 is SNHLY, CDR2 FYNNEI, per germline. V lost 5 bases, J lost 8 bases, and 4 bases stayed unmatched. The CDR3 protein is CASSRDRGSEKLFF. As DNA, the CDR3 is TGTGCCAGCAGTCGGGACAGGGGGAGCGAAAAACTGTTTTTT. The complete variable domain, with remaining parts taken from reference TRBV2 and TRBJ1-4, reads EPEVTQTPSHQVTQMGQEVILRCVPISNHLYFYWYRQILGQKVEFLVSFYNNEISEKSEIFDDQFSVERPDGSNFTLKIRSTKLEDSAMYFCASSRDRGSEKLFFGSGTQLSVL.

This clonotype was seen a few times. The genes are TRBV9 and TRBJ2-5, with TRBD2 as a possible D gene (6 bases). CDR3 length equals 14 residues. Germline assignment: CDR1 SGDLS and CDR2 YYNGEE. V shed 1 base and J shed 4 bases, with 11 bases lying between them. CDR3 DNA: TGTGCCAGCAGCGTAACCCCGGAGGGAGAGACCCAGTACTTC. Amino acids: CASSVTPEGETQYF.

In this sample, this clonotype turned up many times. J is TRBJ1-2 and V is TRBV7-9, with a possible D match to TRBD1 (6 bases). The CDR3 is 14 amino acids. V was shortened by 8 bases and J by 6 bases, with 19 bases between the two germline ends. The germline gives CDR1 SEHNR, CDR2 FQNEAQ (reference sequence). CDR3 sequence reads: CASGGAGQLDGYTF. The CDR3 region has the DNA TGTGCCAGCGGCGGAGCTGGACAGCTAGATGGCTACACCTTC.

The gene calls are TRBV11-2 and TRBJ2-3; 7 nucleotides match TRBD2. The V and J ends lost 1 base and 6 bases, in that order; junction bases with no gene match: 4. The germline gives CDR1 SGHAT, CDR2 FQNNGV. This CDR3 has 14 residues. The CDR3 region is CASSLGAGGDTQYF. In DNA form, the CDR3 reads TGTGCCAGCAGCTTAGGGGCCGGGGGGGATACGCAGTATTTT. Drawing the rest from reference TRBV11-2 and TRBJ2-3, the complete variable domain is EAGVAQSPRYKIIEKRQSVAFWCNPISGHATLYWYQQILGQGPKLLIQFQNNGVVDDSQLPKDRFSAERLKGVDSTLKIQPAKLEDSAVYLCASSLGAGGDTQYFGPGTRLTVL.

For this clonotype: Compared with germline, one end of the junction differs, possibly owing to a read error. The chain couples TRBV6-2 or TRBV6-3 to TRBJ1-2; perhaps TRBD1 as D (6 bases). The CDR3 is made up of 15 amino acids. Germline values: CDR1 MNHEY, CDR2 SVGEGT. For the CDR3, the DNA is TGTGTCAGCAGCCCCGTGGACAGACTAAACTATGGCTACACCTTC. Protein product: CVSSPVDRLNYGYTF.

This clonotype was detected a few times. CDR3 DNA: TGTGCCAGCAGCAAAGTCCGCAGTCGGACCCAAGAGACCCAGTACTTC. Translation: CASSKVRSRTQETQYF. The rearrangement links TRBV21-1 to TRBJ2-5; the table's D call, TRBD2, was not checked against the DNA. TRBV21-1 is listed as a pseudogene. The CDR3 has 16 residues.

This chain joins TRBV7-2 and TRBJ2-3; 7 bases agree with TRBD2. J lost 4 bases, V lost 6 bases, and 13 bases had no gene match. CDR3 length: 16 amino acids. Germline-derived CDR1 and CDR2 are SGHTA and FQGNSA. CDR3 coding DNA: TGTGCCAGCAGTCTGCCGCCGGGGGGTGGCGCAGATACGCAGTATTTT. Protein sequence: CASSLPPGGGADTQYF.

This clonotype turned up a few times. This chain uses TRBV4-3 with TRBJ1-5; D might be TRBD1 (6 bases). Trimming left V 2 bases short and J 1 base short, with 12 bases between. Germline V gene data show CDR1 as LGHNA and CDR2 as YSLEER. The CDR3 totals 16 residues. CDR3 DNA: TGCGCCAGCAGCCAAACCTGGGGGCTGAGCAATCAGCCCCAGCATTTT. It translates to CASSQTWGLSNQPQHF.

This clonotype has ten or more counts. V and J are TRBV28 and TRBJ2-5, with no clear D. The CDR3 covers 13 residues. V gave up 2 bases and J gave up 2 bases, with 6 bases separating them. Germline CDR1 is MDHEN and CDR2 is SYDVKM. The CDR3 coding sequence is TGTGCCAGCAGTTTAGCCGTACAAGAGACCCAGTACTTC. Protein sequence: CASSLAVQETQYF. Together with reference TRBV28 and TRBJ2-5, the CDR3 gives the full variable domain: DVKVTQSSRYLVKRTGEKVFLECVQDMDHENMFWYRQDPGLGLRLIYFSYDVKMKEKGDIPEGYSVSREKKERFSLILESASTNQTSMYLCASSLAVQETQYFGPGTRLLVL.

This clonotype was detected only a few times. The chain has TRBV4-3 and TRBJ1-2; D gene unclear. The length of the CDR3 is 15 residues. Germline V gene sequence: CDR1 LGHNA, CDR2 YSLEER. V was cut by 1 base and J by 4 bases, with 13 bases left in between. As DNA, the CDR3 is TGCGCCAGCAGCCAAGCAGAGAAACAGCTCTATGGCTACACCTTC. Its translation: CASSQAEKQLYGYTF.

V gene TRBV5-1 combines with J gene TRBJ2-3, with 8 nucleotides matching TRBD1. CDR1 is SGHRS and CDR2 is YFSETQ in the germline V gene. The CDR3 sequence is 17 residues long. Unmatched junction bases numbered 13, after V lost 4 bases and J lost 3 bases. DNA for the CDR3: TGCGCCAGCAGCCCCTTGGGCCAGGGGGCTACTACAGATACGCAGTATTTT. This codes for CASSPLGQGATTDTQYF.

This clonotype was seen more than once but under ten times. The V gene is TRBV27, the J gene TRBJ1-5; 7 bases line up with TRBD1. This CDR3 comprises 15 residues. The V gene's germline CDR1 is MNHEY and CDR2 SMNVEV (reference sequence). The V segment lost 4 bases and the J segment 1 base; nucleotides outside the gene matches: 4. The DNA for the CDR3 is TGTGCCAGCAGTTCTAGGGGGCAAAGCAATCAGCCCCAGCATTTT. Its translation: CASSSRGQSNQPQHF.

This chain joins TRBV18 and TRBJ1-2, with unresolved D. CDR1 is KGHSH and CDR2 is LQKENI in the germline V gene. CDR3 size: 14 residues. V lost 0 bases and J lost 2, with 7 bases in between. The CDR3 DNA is TGTGCCAGCTCACCACCCAATTGGAACTATGGCTACACCTTC. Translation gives CASSPPNWNYGYTF.

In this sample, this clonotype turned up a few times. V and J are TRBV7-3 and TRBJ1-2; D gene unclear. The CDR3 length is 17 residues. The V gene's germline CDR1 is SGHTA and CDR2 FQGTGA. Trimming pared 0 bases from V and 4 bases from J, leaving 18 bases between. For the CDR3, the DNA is TGTGCCAGCAGCTTAACTGTAAGCGACGGTGGGTTCTATGGCTACACCTTC. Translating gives CASSLTVSDGGFYGYTF. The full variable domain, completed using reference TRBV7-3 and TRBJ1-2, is GAGVSQTPSNKVTEKGKYVELRCDPISGHTALYWYRQSLGQGPEFLIYFQGTGAADDSGLPNDRFFAVRPEGSVSTLKIQRTERGDSAVYLCASSLTVSDGGFYGYTFGSGTRLTVV.

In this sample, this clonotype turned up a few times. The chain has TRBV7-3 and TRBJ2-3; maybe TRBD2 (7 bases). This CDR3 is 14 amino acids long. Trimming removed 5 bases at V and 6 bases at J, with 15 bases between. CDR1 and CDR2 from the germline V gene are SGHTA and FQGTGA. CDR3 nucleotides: TGTGCCAGCAGCGTAGGGGGGGTTTTGGATACGCAGTATTTT. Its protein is CASSVGGVLDTQYF.

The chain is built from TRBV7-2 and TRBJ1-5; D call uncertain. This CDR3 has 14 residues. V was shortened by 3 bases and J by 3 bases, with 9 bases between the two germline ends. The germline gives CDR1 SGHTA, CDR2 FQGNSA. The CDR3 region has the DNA TGTGCCAGCAGCTTTTCCCGGGACAATCAGCCCCAGCATTTT. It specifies CASSFSRDNQPQHF.